This TCR beta chain comes out of a study of CD8 T cells in Susac syndrome. Whole-study results and caveats: As the study acknowledged, the number of individuals in its TCR sequencing and HLA analysis was relatively small.

Sequencing of TCR beta, carried out with a high-throughput approach, was applied to CD8+ and CD4+ T cells from the blood. TEMRA cells were enriched by FACS, and CD4+ and CD8+ T cells were negatively isolated. Note on this clonotype: What it binds is not known.

The germline CDR1 and CDR2 sequences are SGHAT and FQNNGV. V shed 1 base and J shed 7 bases, with 10 bases lying between them. The CDR3 covers 14 residues. After extraction with the RNeasy kit, roughly 0.45 to 1 ug of the RNA was reverse transcribed using random hexamers. Across 54 Vbeta and 13 Jbeta, TCR beta CDR3 was amplified with immunoSEQ multiplex PCR. TCRdb passed the immunoSEQ multiplex PCR reads through MiXCR, listing each CDR3 protein once. The sample lists some 450,000 distinct CDR3 sequences, around 85% occurring once. Sequenced sample: CD8+ T cells from PBMCs. The receptor was derived from a human donor with multiple sclerosis. The rearrangement joins TRBV11-2 to TRBJ1-4, with TRBD1 as a possible D gene (6 bases). The chain's CDR3 is CASSLVGQSEKLFF. For the CDR3, the DNA is TGTGCCAGCAGCTTAGTCGGACAGAGTGAAAAACTGTTTTTT.